This T cell receptor (beta chain) was documented in a study of T-cell memory formation after mild COVID-19. TCRdb re-analysed the 5' RACE reads in MiXCR, keeping a single row per CDR3 protein. The sample shows some 100,000 distinct CDR3 sequences, around 10% of them seen only once. Trimming at V came to 6 bases and at J to 7 bases, leaving 8 bases not matched to a gene. This CDR3 has 15 amino acids. Germline CDR1 reads MNHEY; CDR2 reads SVGAGI. The TCR sequence derives from a man in his late teens or twenties who had mild COVID-19 (a few samples of this study predate the infection). Cell type and time point are not known. The sequenced sample consisted of PBMCs or a T cell subset sorted from them (not recorded which). This chain uses TRBV6-5 with TRBJ1-6; TRBD1 matches at 8 bases. CDR3 sequence reads: CASRPRTGYNSPLHF. The DNA for the CDR3 is TGTGCCAGCAGACCCCGGACAGGGTACAATTCACCCCTCCACTTT.